Detailed here is one T cell receptor (beta chain). The antigen this receptor binds is unknown. Qualities for individual bases were not recorded, and no much larger clone is one base off. On a MiSeq, deep resolution sequencing aimed for a depth between 1 in 1 million and 1 in 200,000 T cells, with each clonotype covered approximately 10x on average. The immunoSEQ hsTCRB Kit was used to generate the TCR beta libraries. As for the authors' bioinformatics: ImmunoSEQ Data Assistant and ImmunoSEQ Analyzer were used for data analysis, and V, D and J genes were assigned according to IMGT definitions. Clonality was computed as one minus normalized Shannon entropy of productive rearrangement frequencies, ranging from 0 to 1. Public clonotype analysis was restricted to overrepresented clonotypes comprising at least 0.05% of each patient's repertoire. About a dozen repertoires from age-matched healthy donors, obtained from immuneACCESS, served as clonality controls. Not all clones reach the TCRdb copy of this immuneACCESS table, which keeps in-frame sequences only. Checked studies attribute under half of the gap to unresolved V genes and leave the rest unexplained. For V, J and clone size, that table is used; D and trimming come from the DNA. The sample table holds 110,000 to 150,000 clones, of which about 78% were seen once. In total, the top ten clones hold just over 5% of the sample.

The intended sense of this specimen's time point label: approximately 25 months on ibrutinib. For TCR beta library preparation, roughly 2.2 micrograms of genomic DNA were isolated from cryopreserved PBMCs. High-throughput TCR beta sequencing was performed on longitudinal blood samples from CLL patients receiving ibrutinib monotherapy. The patients took part in an open-label, single-center phase 2 trial of ibrutinib monotherapy. These data are taken from a study of cytotoxic CD8 clonotypes in ibrutinib-treated CLL (dated by TCRdb to the early 2020s). About the study as a whole: The cohort had 11 relapsed/refractory and roughly 15 treatment-naive patients; approximately 17 were IGHV unmutated. All remission and progressive disease samples were collected while patients were still receiving ibrutinib. Of the 90 or so participants in the trial, roughly 26 had longitudinal samples available. Response samples were obtained after a median of approximately twelve months of treatment, with a range of about 6 to 36 months. On average, each sample had about 250,000 productive templates and under 95,000 productive rearrangements. Partial responses were observed in about 25 patients and complete responses in 2; after a median follow-up of around 68 months, remission was maintained in approximately 14 patients and progression was observed in roughly twelve. Cryopreserved peripheral blood mononuclear cells were obtained prior to treatment, at the time of response, and at either disease progression or sustained remission.

What the work shows at the level of the full study, not this receptor alone: Public clonotypes were found to be uncommon and were observed to contract or remain stable during treatment; the increase in clonality was shown to reflect expansion of private clonotypes at ibrutinib response. An increase in clonality was observed at ibrutinib response, with clonality remaining stable during sustained remission and falling back toward baseline at progression. At baseline, clonality was higher than in age-matched healthy donors and showed a strong correlation with circulating CD8+ T-cell counts. Lymph node repertoires were not examined, and the timing of sampling was not matched between patients in sustained remission and those whose disease progressed.

The origin of this receptor is a human donor with chronic lymphocytic leukemia. The sample in question was PBMCs, obtained after 24 months of ibrutinib treatment.

The CDR3 in this case is CASSPPTGGGGGELFF. The DNA sequence is given as TGTGCCAGCAGTCCCCCGACAGGGGGCGGGGGCGGGGAGCTGTTTTTT. The chain joins TRBV28 to TRBJ2-2; TRBD1 fits 10 bases in the junction. After removal of 5 bases from V and 7 bases from J, the junction retains 10 bases not matched to a gene. Counted from cysteine to phenylalanine, this CDR3 has 16 amino acids. Here the CDR3 DNA is all that survives: 48 bases in frame from base 1. Looking up the germline V gene yields CDR1 MDHEN and CDR2 SYDVKM. Outside the CDR3, residues come from the reference TRBV28 and TRBJ2-2 proteins, so the full variable domain is: DVKVTQSSRYLVKRTGEKVFLECVQDMDHENMFWYRQDPGLGLRLIYFSYDVKMKEKGDIPEGYSVSREKKERFSLILESASTNQTSMYLCASSPPTGGGGGELFFGEGSRLTVL.